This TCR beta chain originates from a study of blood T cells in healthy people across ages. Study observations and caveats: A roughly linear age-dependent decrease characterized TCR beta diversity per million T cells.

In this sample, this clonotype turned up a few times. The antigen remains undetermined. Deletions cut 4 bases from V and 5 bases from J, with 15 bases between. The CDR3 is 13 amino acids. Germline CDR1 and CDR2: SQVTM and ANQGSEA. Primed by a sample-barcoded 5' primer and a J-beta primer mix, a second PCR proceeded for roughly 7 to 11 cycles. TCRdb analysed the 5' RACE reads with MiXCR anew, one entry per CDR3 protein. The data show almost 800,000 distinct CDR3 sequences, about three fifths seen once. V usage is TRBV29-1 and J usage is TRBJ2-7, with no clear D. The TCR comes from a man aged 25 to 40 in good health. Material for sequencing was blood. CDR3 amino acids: CSVGPSGSHEQYF. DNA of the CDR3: TGCAGCGTTGGTCCCTCCGGGTCCCACGAGCAGTACTTC.